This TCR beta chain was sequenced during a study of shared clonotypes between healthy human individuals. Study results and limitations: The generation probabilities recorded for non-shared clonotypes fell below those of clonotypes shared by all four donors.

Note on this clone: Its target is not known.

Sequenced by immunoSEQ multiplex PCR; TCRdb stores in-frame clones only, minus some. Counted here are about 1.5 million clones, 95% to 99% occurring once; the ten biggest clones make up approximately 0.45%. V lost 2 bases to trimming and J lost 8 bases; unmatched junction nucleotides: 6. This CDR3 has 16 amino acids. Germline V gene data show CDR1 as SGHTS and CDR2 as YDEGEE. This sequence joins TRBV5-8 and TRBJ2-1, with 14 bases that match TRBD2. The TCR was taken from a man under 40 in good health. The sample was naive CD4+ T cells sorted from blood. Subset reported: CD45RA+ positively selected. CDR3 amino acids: CASSLGTSGSGYEQFF. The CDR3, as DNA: TGTGCCAGCAGCTTAGGGACTAGCGGGAGTGGGTATGAGCAGTTCTTC.